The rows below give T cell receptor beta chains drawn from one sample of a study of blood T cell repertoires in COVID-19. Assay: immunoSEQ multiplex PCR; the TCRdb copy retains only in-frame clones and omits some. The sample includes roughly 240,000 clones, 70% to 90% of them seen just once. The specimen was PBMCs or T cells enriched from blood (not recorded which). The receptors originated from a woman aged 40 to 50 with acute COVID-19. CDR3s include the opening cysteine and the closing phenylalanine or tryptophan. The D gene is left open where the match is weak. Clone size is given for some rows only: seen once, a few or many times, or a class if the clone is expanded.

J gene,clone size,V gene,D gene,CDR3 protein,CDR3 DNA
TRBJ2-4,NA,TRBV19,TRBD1,CASSIRGGVQYF,TGTGCCAGTAGTATAAGAGGGGGCGTTCAGTACTTC
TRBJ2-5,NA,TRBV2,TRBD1,CASSGTGGVETQYF,TGTGCCAGCAGCGGGACAGGGGGGGTAGAGACCCAGTACTTC
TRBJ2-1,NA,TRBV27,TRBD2,CASSSAGGSYNEQFF,TGTGCCAGCAGTTCGGCGGGAGGATCCTACAATGAGCAGTTCTTC
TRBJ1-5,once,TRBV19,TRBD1,CASSIRGDQPQHF,TGTGCCAGTAGTATCAGGGGGGATCAGCCCCAGCATTTT
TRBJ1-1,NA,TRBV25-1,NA,CASSEGGGRNTEAFF,TGTGCCAGCAGTGAGGGGGGGGGAAGGAACACTGAAGCTTTCTTT
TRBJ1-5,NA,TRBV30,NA,CAWSLAAGQPQHF,TGTGCCTGGAGTTTAGCCGCGGGTCAGCCCCAGCATTTT
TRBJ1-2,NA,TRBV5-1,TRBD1,CASSLEGDRGRGYTF,TGCGCCAGCAGCTTGGAGGGCGACAGGGGGCGAGGCTACACCTTC
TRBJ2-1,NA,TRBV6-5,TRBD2,CASSPVRLAQQFF,TGTGCCAGCAGTCCCGTTAGACTAGCGCAGCAGTTCTTC
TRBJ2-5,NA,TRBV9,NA,CASSTVGQETQYF,TGTGCCAGCAGCACGGTCGGCCAAGAGACCCAGTACTTC
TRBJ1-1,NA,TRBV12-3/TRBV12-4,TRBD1,CASSWDRVRSRLF,TGTGCCAGCAGCTGGGACAGGGTTAGGTCCCGCCTCTTT
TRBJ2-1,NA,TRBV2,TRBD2,CASSGTSGVYNEQFF,TGTGCCAGCAGTGGGACTAGCGGAGTCTACAATGAGCAGTTCTTC
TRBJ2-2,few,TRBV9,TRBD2,CASSNLRGVTGELFF,TGTGCCAGCAGCAATTTGCGGGGGGTTACCGGGGAGCTGTTTTTT
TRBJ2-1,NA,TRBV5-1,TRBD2,CASSPSGSSYNEQFF,TGCGCCAGCAGCCCTAGCGGGAGCTCCTACAATGAGCAGTTCTTC
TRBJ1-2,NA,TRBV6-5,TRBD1,CASRLPGQDYGYTF,TGTGCCTCCCGACTACCGGGACAGGATTATGGCTACACCTTC
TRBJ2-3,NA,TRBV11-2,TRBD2,CASSLSGSNTDTQYF,TGTGCCAGCAGCCTTAGCGGGAGCAACACAGATACGCAGTATTTT
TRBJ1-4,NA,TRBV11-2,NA,CASSLAGQTNEKLFF,TGTGCCAGCAGCTTAGCCGGACAGACCAATGAAAAACTGTTTTTT
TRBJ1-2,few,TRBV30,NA,CAWQGSNYGYTF,TGTGCCTGGCAGGGTTCGAACTATGGCTACACCTTC
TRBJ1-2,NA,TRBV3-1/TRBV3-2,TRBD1,CASSPSRGRVGYTF,TGTGCCAGCAGCCCCTCTAGGGGGCGCGTTGGCTACACCTTC
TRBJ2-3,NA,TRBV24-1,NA,CATSDLMAGDTQYF,TGTGCCACCAGTGATTTGATGGCAGGGGATACGCAGTATTTT
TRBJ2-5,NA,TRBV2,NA,CASSMTTQETQYF,TGTGCCAGCAGTATGACTACTCAAGAGACCCAGTACTTC
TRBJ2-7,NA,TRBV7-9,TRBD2,CASSTAGGSVYEQYF,TGTGCCAGCAGTACCGCGGGGGGCTCGGTGTACGAGCAGTACTTC
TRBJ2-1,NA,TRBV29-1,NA,CSVDSAPWSSYNEQFF,TGCAGCGTTGACTCGGCTCCCTGGAGCTCCTACAATGAGCAGTTCTTC
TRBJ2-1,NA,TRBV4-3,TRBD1,CASSQAAGTGGGEQFF,TGCGCCAGCAGCCAAGCAGCAGGGACAGGGGGGGGTGAGCAGTTCTTC
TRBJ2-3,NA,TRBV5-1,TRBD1,CASSVGQATDTQYF,TGCGCCAGCAGCGTGGGACAGGCCACAGATACGCAGTATTTT
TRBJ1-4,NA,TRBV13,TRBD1,CASSLGTGGGEKLFF,TGTGCCAGCAGCTTAGGGACAGGGGGTGGTGAAAAACTGTTTTTT
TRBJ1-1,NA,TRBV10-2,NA,CASSDRAGSTNTEAFF,TGCGCCAGCAGTGATCGTGCAGGGTCAACGAACACTGAAGCTTTCTTT
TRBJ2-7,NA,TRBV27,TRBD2,CASSSLRSGGSSYEQYF,TGTGCCAGCAGTTCCCTGAGGAGCGGGGGTTCCTCCTACGAGCAGTACTTC
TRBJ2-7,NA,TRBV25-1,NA,CASSGVYEQYF,TGTGCCAGCTCGGGGGTCTACGAGCAGTACTTC
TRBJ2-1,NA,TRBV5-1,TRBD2,CASSLGQAGNEQFF,TGCGCCAGCAGCTTGGGTCAAGCGGGAAATGAGCAGTTCTTC
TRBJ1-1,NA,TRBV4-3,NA,CASSQDERGRTEAFF,TGCGCCAGCAGCCAAGATGAGCGGGGGAGGACTGAAGCTTTCTTT
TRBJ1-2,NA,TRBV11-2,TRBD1,CASSFGTGQGHYGYTF,TGTGCCAGCAGCTTCGGGACAGGGCAGGGTCACTATGGCTACACCTTC
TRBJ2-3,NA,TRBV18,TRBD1,CASSPRDSKDSPF,TGTGCCAGCTCACCTAGGGACAGTAAAGACTCGCCCTTT
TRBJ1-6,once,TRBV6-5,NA,CASRPDRSGNSPLHF,TGTGCCAGCAGGCCCGACAGGAGTGGAAATTCACCCCTCCACTTT
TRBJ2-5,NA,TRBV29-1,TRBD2,CSVVPGTTQETQYF,TGCAGCGTTGTCCCAGGGACTACTCAAGAGACCCAGTACTTC
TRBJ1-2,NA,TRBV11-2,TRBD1,CASSHRDRGVGYTF,TGTGCCAGCTCCCACCGGGACAGGGGGGTAGGCTACACCTTC
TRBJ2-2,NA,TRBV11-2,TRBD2,CASSPGLASTGELFF,TGTGCCAGCAGCCCGGGACTAGCGAGCACCGGGGAGCTGTTTTTT
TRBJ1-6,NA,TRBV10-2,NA,CASTFGGNSPLHF,TGCGCCAGCACGTTTGGGGGCAATTCACCCCTCCACTTT
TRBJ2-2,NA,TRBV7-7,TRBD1,CASRSGTGDTGELFF,TGTGCCAGCAGGTCCGGGACAGGCGACACCGGGGAGCTGTTTTTT
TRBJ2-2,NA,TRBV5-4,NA,CASSPVGGRNTGELFF,TGTGCCAGCAGTCCCGTCGGGGGGCGGAACACCGGGGAGCTGTTTTTT
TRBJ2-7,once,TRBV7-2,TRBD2,CASSTSGGAYEQYF,TGTGCCAGCAGCACTAGCGGGGGGGCCTACGAGCAGTACTTC
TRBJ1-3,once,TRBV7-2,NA,CASSTPGSSGNTIYF,TGTGCCAGCAGTACGCCGGGGAGCTCTGGAAACACCATATATTTT
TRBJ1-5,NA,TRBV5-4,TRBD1,CASSFRKMTGSHF,TGTGCCAGCAGCTTTCGGAAAATGACAGGGAGCCATTTT